These 29 T cell receptor beta chains share one sample of origin, sequenced in a study of blood T cell repertoires in COVID-19. Generated by immunoSEQ multiplex PCR, the TCRdb table keeps only in-frame clones and is missing some. The data contain more than 200,000 clones, 85% to 90% of them seen just once; the ten biggest clones take up roughly 5%. Material for sequencing was peripheral blood. The source of these receptors is a woman aged 55-70 years with COVID-19, enrolled during active disease.

The genes are TRBV29-1 and TRBJ2-7; 12 positions match TRBD2. The CDR3 sequence is 14 residues long. V lost 7 bases and J lost 0; bases outside the gene matches: 4. The germline gives CDR1 SQVTM, CDR2 ANQGSEA. CDR3 sequence reads: CSAQTSGSSYEQYF. For the CDR3, the DNA is TGCAGCGCCCAGACTAGCGGGAGCTCCTACGAGCAGTACTTC.

This chain links TRBV6-5 with TRBJ2-7, with 9 bases matching TRBD2. The CDR3 totals 16 residues. Germline V gene data show CDR1 as MNHEY and CDR2 as SVGAGI. V shed 2 bases, J shed 5 bases, and the junction held 10 bases outside the gene matches. The chain's CDR3 is CASSYLSISGSNEQYF. Written as DNA, the CDR3 is TGTGCCAGCAGTTACCTCTCGATTAGCGGGAGTAACGAGCAGTACTTC.

V is TRBV7-2 and J is TRBJ2-1, with a possible D match to TRBD1 (5 bases). Germline values: CDR1 SGHTA, CDR2 FQGNSA. The germline V and J ends were trimmed by 4 bases and 0 bases, with 13 bases remaining between them. This CDR3 comprises 16 residues. The CDR3 coding sequence is TGTGCCAGCAGCTCCCTCAAGACAGACTCCTACAATGAGCAGTTCTTC. This encodes CASSSLKTDSYNEQFF. The whole variable domain, remainder taken from reference TRBV7-2 and TRBJ2-1, is GAGVSQSPSNKVTEKGKDVELRCDPISGHTALYWYRQSLGQGLEFLIYFQGNSAPDKSGLPSDRFSAERTGGSVSTLTIQRTQQEDSAVYLCASSSLKTDSYNEQFFGPGTRLTVL.

The chain uses TRBV5-1 and TRBJ2-7, with D perhaps TRBD2 (6 bases). Trimming removed 4 bases at V and 3 bases at J, with 11 bases between. Germline V gene sequence: CDR1 SGHRS, CDR2 YFSETQ. This CDR3 spans 13 amino acids. In DNA, the CDR3 is TGCGCCAGCAGCCTCGGGACTGTCTACGAGCAGTACTTC. The encoded protein is CASSLGTVYEQYF.

The V and J genes are TRBV19 and TRBJ2-2; 11 nucleotides line up with TRBD1. With 5 bases clipped from V and 1 base from J, the junction kept 6 bases outside the gene matches. Germline V gene sequence: CDR1 LNHDA, CDR2 SQIVND (reference sequence). The CDR3 sequence is 17 residues long. In nucleotides, the CDR3 is TGTGCCAGTAGTCCCCGGGACAGGGGGGGGAACACCGGGGAGCTGTTTTTT. Translation gives CASSPRDRGGNTGELFF. The full variable domain, completed using reference TRBV19 and TRBJ2-2, is DGGITQSPKYLFRKEGQNVTLSCEQNLNHDAMYWYRQDPGQGLRLIYYSQIVNDFQKGDIAEGYSVSREKKESFPLTVTSAQKNPTAFYLCASSPRDRGGNTGELFFGEGSRLTVL.

The rearrangement joins TRBV30 to TRBJ2-7, with unresolved D. CDR3 length: 14 amino acids. Germline-derived CDR1 and CDR2 are GTSNPN and SVGIG (reference sequence). V lost 0 bases to trimming and J lost 2 bases, with 11 bases between them. The chain's CDR3 is CAWSVPSVTYEQYF. CDR3 in DNA: TGTGCCTGGAGTGTACCCTCGGTTACCTACGAGCAGTACTTC.

The chain carries TRBV18 and TRBJ2-1, with TRBD1 matching over 9 bases. Trimming at V came to 4 bases and at J to 2 bases, leaving 3 bases not matched to a gene. This CDR3 has 15 residues. Germline V gene data show CDR1 as KGHSH and CDR2 as LQKENI. The DNA for the CDR3 is TGTGCCAGCTCACGACAGGGGGGGACCTACAATGAGCAGTTCTTC. Its protein product is CASSRQGGTYNEQFF.

The chain has TRBV27 and TRBJ2-1, with 11 positions matching TRBD2. Germline V gene data show CDR1 as MNHEY and CDR2 as SMNVEV (reference sequence). With V trimmed by 2 bases and J by 4 bases, 7 bases remained unmatched. The CDR3 extends over 17 amino acids. CDR3 region: CASSLKFSGRVYNEQFF. In DNA, the CDR3 is TGTGCCAGCAGTTTAAAGTTTAGCGGGAGGGTTTACAATGAGCAGTTCTTC.

The CDR3 is CASSSGDRAGELFF. The CDR3 bases are TGTGCCAGCAGCTCGGGGGACAGGGCCGGGGAGCTGTTTTTT. J is TRBJ2-2 and V is TRBV11-3; 9 bases line up with TRBD1. The trim removed 4 bases at V and 6 bases at J, leaving 3 bases unmatched. CDR1 SGHNT and CDR2 YENEEA come from the germline V gene. CDR3 length: 14 amino acids.

The chain recombines TRBV19 with TRBJ1-5; no clear D gene. The CDR3 spans 18 residues. Per the germline V gene, CDR1 is LNHDA and CDR2 is SQIVND (reference sequence). V lost 4 bases and J lost 2, with 21 bases in between. In nucleotides, the CDR3 is TGTGCCAGTAGTACCCAGGTAGGGCGGTTGGAGGGCAATCAGCCCCAGCATTTT. As protein: CASSTQVGRLEGNQPQHF.

This clone was seen more than once but under ten times. One end of the junction fails to match germline, which may point to a read error. The J gene is TRBJ2-5, the V gene TRBV4-1; D call uncertain. This CDR3 contains 13 residues. Germline lookup yields CDR1 MGHRA and CDR2 YSYEKL. The CDR3 sequence is CASSQGPRETQYF. The CDR3 DNA is TGCGCCAGCAGTCAAGGACCGAGGGAGACCCAGTACTTC.

The chain has TRBV10-3 and TRBJ2-7; 7 bases are a match to TRBD2. The CDR3 is 12 residues long. The V and J ends lost 7 bases and 7 bases, in that order; junction bases with no gene match: 7. Germline V gene sequence: CDR1 ENHRY, CDR2 SYGVKD. This chain's CDR3 is CAIMGGSAEQYF. The CDR3 nucleotides are TGTGCCATCATGGGGGGGTCCGCAGAGCAGTACTTC.

Only a few counts were recorded for this clone. V gene TRBV6-4 combines with J gene TRBJ2-2; 9 bases are a match to TRBD1. The J segment lost 3 bases and the V segment lost 6 bases, leaving 2 bases of the junction unmatched. Germline V gene lookup returns CDR1 MRHNA and CDR2 SNTAGT. The CDR3 loop spans 14 amino acids. Here the CDR3 DNA reads TGTGCCAGCAGCCGGGACAGGGACACCGGGGAGCTGTTTTTT. As protein: CASSRDRDTGELFF.

V and J are TRBV10-3 and TRBJ1-4; D may be TRBD1 (5 bases). The germline V gene encodes CDR1 ENHRY and CDR2 SYGVKD. The CDR3 runs to 12 residues. The V end lost 6 bases, the J end lost 7 bases, and 9 bases lay between the germline ends. Written as DNA, the CDR3 is TGTGCCATCAGCCAGGGAGGTGAAAAACTGTTTTTT. Amino acids: CAISQGGEKLFF.

The chain joins TRBV11-2 to TRBJ1-2; D not certain. CDR3 length equals 16 residues. CDR1 and CDR2 from the germline V gene are SGHAT and FQNNGV. The ends were cut back, 5 bases at V and 8 bases at J, with 24 bases in the middle. In DNA form, the CDR3 reads TGTGCCAGCAGCACGCCCAGAACCGCGCGCGGTGAGGGCTACACCTTC. It yields the protein CASSTPRTARGEGYTF.

This clone was found once. The chain couples TRBV13 to TRBJ1-1, with D perhaps TRBD1 (5 bases). The CDR3 consists of 14 residues. From germline, CDR1 is PRHDT and CDR2 FYEKMQ (reference sequence). V lost 0 bases to trimming and J lost 11 bases, with 16 bases between them. CDR3 in DNA: TGTGCCAGCAGCTTAGGCCTGGGGGGTCGCGCTGCTTTCTTT. It codes for CASSLGLGGRAAFF.

The CDR3 loop reads CASSDTGGSQETQYF. As DNA, the CDR3 is TGTGCCAGCAGTGACACAGGGGGCTCTCAAGAGACCCAGTACTTC. The rearrangement links TRBV6-1 to TRBJ2-5; 9 bases map to TRBD1. V lost 3 bases and J lost 2; bases outside the gene matches: 4. CDR1 MNHNS and CDR2 SASEGT come from the germline V gene. The CDR3 is 15 amino acids.

This chain uses TRBV5-5 with TRBJ1-1; the D gene is possibly TRBD1 (6 bases). Germline assignment: CDR1 SGHKS and CDR2 YYEKEE (reference sequence). CDR3 length equals 16 residues. Between the trimmed V and J ends, which lost 1 base and 0 bases, there was a span of 13 bases. Here the CDR3 reads CASSLRAGAMNTEAFF. CDR3 coding DNA: TGTGCCAGCAGCTTGAGGGCAGGGGCCATGAACACTGAAGCTTTCTTT.

The chain links TRBV5-1 to TRBJ1-5, with D maybe TRBD1 (5 bases). This CDR3 region has 17 residues. CDR1 is SGHRS, CDR2 YFSETQ, per germline. V lost 0 bases and J lost 5, with 18 bases in between. The CDR3 sequence is CASSLAPQAGGDQPQHF. The CDR3 DNA reads TGCGCCAGCAGCTTGGCCCCCCAGGCCGGGGGGGATCAGCCCCAGCATTTT.

The chain couples TRBV11-3 to TRBJ2-2; 10 nucleotides align to TRBD2. Germline assignment: CDR1 SGHNT and CDR2 YENEEA. The CDR3 consists of 17 residues. With 0 bases clipped from V and 4 bases from J, the junction kept 5 bases outside the gene matches. The CDR3 loop reads CASSLDLLAGSTGELFF. The DNA of the CDR3 is TGTGCCAGCAGCTTAGATCTACTAGCGGGGTCCACCGGGGAGCTGTTTTTT.

The chain combines TRBV5-1 with TRBJ2-3; 10 positions match TRBD2. With 0 bases clipped from V and 5 bases from J, the junction kept 3 bases outside the gene matches. Germline V gene sequence: CDR1 SGHRS, CDR2 YFSETQ. The CDR3 totals 15 residues. The CDR3 reads CASSLAASGRDTQYF. In nucleotides, the CDR3 is TGCGCCAGCAGCTTGGCCGCTAGCGGGAGAGATACGCAGTATTTT.

The chain recombines TRBV7-2 with TRBJ2-7, with 14 bases that match TRBD2. Germline values: CDR1 SGHTA, CDR2 FQGNSA. The ends lost 6 bases at V and 6 bases at J; junction bases unmatched: 10. This CDR3 region has 16 residues. CDR3 nucleotides: TGTGCCAGCAGTCGGACTAGCGGGAGGTGGGAGGGCGAGCAGTACTTC. Translated, it gives CASSRTSGRWEGEQYF.

The chain has TRBV7-6 and TRBJ1-4; tentative D call: TRBD1 (5 bases). This CDR3 contains 15 residues. CDR1 is SGHVS, CDR2 FNYEAQ, per germline. Trimming pared 1 base from V and 4 bases from J, leaving 10 bases between. As DNA, the CDR3 is TGTGCCAGCAGCTTAGGGGCAGGGTTTAATGAAAAACTGTTTTTT. Translation: CASSLGAGFNEKLFF.

This clone was picked up one time. The chain couples TRBV7-9 to TRBJ2-3; 16 bases match TRBD2. Germline values: CDR1 SEHNR, CDR2 FQNEAQ (reference sequence). The CDR3 has 17 residues. With 3 bases clipped from V and 5 bases from J, the junction kept 5 bases outside the gene matches. The CDR3 nucleotides read TGTGCCAGCAGCTTCGGGACTAGCGGGAGGGCCGTAGATACGCAGTATTTT. Translated, it gives CASSFGTSGRAVDTQYF.

V is TRBV24-1 and J is TRBJ1-5, with TRBD1 as a possible D gene (6 bases). V lost 4 bases and J lost 1, with 13 bases in between. In germline, CDR1 is KGHDR, CDR2 SFDVKD. The CDR3 runs 16 residues. CDR3 coding DNA: TGTGCCACCAGTGAGAAAAACAGGGAAAGCAATCAGCCCCAGCATTTT. Translation: CATSEKNRESNQPQHF.

The CDR3 DNA follows: TGTGCCAGCAGCGAGCAAGGGGCGCCGAGCACAGATACGCAGTATTTT. Amino acids: CASSEQGAPSTDTQYF. The V and J genes are TRBV11-2 and TRBJ2-3; possible D gene TRBD1, 5 bases. The V end was cut by 5 bases, the J end by 0 bases, with 15 bases between. The CDR3 is 16 amino acids. CDR1 is SGHAT and CDR2 is FQNNGV in the germline V gene.

The rearrangement links TRBV29-1 to TRBJ2-1, with 9 bases matching TRBD2. V lost 7 bases and J lost 9; bases outside the gene matches: 16. Germline V gene data show CDR1 as SQVTM and CDR2 as ANQGSEA. This CDR3 has 15 amino acids. The CDR3 DNA follows: TGCAGCGATACCCATAGCGGGAGCGGGTCTGGTGAGCAGTTCTTC. Encoded protein: CSDTHSGSGSGEQFF.

The chain couples TRBV9 to TRBJ2-1; 8 nucleotides line up with TRBD2. The J segment lost 7 bases and the V segment lost 0 bases, leaving 9 bases of the junction unmatched. The CDR3 has 16 residues. Germline V lookup: CDR1 SGDLS, CDR2 YYNGEE. The CDR3, as DNA: TGTGCCAGCAGCGTAGTTGACGGGAGGGCCCCTAATGAGCAGTTCTTC. Its translation is CASSVVDGRAPNEQFF.

The chain has TRBV5-1 and TRBJ1-6; D is unclear. The V gene lost 3 bases and the J gene lost 0 bases, with 13 bases spanning the gap. Germline V gives CDR1 SGHRS, CDR2 YFSETQ. The CDR3 is 17 amino acids. This chain's CDR3 is CASSSRGLSSYNSPLHF. The CDR3 DNA reads as TGCGCCAGCAGCTCACGTGGACTGAGCTCCTATAATTCACCCCTCCACTTT.